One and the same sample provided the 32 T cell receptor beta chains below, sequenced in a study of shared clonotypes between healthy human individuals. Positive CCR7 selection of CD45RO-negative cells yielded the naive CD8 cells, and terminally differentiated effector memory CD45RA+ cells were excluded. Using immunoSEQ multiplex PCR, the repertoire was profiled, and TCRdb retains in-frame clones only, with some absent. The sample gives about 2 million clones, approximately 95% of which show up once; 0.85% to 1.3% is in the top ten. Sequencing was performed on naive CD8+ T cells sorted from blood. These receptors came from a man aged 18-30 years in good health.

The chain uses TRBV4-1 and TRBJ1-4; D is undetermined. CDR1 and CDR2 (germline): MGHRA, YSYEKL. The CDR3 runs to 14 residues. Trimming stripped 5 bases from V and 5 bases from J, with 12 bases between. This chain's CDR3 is CASSSLRINEKLFF. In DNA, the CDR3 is TGCGCCAGCAGCTCGCTGAGGATCAATGAAAAACTGTTTTTT.

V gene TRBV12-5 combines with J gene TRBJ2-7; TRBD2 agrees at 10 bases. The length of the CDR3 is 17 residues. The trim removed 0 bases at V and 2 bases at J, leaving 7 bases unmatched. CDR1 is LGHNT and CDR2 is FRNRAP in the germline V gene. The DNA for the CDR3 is TGTGCTAGTGGTTTGGTAGTTCTAGCGGGGGCCCCCTACGAGCAGTACTTC. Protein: CASGLVVLAGAPYEQYF.

The CDR3 coding sequence is TGTGCCAGCAGCTTATTTGTCCAGGGCGACAACGAGCAGTACTTC. Translated, it gives CASSLFVQGDNEQYF. The rearrangement joins TRBV7-9 to TRBJ2-7, with TRBD1 as a possible D gene (5 bases). Trimming stripped 2 bases from V and 5 bases from J, with 16 bases between. Germline CDR1 is SEHNR and CDR2 is FQNEAQ (reference sequence). The CDR3 runs to 15 residues. Together with reference TRBV7-9 and TRBJ2-7, the CDR3 gives the full variable domain: DTGVSQNPRHKITKRGQNVTFRCDPISEHNRLYWYRQTLGQGPEFLTYFQNEAQLEKSRLLSDRFSAERPKGSFSTLEIQRTEQGDSAMYLCASSLFVQGDNEQYFGPGTRLTVT.

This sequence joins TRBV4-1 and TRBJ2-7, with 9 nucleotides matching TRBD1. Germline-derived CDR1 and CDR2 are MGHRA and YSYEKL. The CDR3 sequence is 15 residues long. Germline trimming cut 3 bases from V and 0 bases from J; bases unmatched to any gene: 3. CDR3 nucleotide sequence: TGCGCCAGCAGCCATGCACAGGGGGCCTCCTACGAGCAGTACTTC. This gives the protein CASSHAQGASYEQYF.

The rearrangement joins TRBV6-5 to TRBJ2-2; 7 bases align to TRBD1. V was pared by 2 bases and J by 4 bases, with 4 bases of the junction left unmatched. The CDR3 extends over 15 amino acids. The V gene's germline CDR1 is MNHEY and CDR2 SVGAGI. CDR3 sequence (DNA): TGTGCCAGCAGTTACGAGGACAGGTTCACCGGGGAGCTGTTTTTT. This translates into CASSYEDRFTGELFF.

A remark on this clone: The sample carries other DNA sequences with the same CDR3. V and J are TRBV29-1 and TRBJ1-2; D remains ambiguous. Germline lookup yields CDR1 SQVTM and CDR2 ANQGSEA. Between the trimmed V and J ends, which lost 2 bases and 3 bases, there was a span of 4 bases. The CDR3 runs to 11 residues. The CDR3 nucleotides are TGCAGCGTTGAAACAGACTATGGCTACACCTTC. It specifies CSVETDYGYTF.

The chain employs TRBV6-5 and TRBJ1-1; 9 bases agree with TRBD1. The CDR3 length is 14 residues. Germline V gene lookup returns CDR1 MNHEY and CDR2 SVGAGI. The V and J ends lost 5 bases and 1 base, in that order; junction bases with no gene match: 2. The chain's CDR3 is CASSDRGRNTEAFF. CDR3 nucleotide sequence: TGTGCCAGCAGTGACAGGGGGAGGAACACTGAAGCTTTCTTT.

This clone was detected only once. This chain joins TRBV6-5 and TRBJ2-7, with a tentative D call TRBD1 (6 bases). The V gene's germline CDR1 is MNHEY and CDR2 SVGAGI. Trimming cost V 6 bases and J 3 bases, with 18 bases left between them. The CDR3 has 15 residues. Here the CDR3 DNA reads TGTGCCAGCAGCCCACCCACAGGGACGGTCTACGAGCAGTACTTC. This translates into CASSPPTGTVYEQYF.

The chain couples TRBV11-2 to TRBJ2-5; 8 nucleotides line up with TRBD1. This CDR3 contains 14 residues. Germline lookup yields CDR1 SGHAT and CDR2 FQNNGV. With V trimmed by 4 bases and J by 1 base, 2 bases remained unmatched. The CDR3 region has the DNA TGTGCCAGCAGCTCCGGGACAGGCCAAGAGACCCAGTACTTC. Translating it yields CASSSGTGQETQYF.

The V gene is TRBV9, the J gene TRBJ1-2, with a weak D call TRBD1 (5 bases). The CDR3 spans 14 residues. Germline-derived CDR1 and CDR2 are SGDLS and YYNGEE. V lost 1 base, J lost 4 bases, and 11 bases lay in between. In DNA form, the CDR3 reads TGTGCCAGCAGCGTATGGGGCGGCGTCTATGGCTACACCTTC. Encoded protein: CASSVWGGVYGYTF.

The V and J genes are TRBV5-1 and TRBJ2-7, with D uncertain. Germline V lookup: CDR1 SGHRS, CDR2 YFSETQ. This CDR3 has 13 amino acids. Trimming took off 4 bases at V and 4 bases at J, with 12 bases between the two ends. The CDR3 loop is CASSPSDGYEQYF. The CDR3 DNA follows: TGCGCCAGCAGCCCCTCGGACGGGTACGAGCAGTACTTC.

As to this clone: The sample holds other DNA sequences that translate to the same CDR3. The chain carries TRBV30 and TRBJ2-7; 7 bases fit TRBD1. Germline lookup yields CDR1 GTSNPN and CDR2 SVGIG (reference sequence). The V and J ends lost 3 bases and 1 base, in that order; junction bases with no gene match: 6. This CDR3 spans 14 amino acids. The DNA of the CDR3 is TGTGCCTGGAGCCGGACAGGCAGTTCCTACGAGCAGTACTTC. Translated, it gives CAWSRTGSSYEQYF.

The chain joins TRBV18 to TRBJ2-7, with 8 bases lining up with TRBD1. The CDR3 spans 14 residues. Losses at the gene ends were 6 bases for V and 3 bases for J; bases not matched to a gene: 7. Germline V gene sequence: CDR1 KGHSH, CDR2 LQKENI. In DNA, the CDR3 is TGTGCCAGCTCCCACACTGACAGGGGCTACGAGCAGTACTTC. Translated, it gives CASSHTDRGYEQYF.

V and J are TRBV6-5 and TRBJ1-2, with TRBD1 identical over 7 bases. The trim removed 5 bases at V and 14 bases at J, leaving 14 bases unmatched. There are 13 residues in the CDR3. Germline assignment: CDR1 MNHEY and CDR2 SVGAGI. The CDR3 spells CASSPRTGGRVTF. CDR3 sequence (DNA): TGTGCCAGCAGTCCCCGGACAGGAGGTCGGGTGACCTTC.

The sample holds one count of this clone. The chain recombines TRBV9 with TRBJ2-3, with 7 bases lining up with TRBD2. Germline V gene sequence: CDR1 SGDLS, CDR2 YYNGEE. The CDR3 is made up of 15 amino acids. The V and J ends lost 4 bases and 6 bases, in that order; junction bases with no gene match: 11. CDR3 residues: CASSPSGGPADTQYF. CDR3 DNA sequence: TGTGCCAGCAGCCCTTCGGGAGGTCCGGCCGATACGCAGTATTTT.

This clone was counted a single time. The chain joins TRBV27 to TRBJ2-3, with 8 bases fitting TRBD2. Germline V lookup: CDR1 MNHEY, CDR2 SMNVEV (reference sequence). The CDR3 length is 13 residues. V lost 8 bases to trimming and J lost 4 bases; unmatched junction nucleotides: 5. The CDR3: CASGPTSADTQYF. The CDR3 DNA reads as TGTGCCAGCGGACCGACTAGCGCAGATACGCAGTATTTT.

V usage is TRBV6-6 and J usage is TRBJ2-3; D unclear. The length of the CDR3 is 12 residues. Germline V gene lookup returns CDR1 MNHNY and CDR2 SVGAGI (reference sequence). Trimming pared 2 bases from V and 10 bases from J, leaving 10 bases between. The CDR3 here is CASSYGSIPQYF. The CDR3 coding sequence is TGTGCCAGCAGTTACGGTAGTATACCGCAGTATTTT.

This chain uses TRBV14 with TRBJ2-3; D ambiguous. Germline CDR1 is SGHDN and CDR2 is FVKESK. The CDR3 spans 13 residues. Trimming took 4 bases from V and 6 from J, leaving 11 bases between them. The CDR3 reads CASSLSTHDTQYF. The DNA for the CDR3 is TGTGCCAGCAGCCTTAGTACGCATGATACGCAGTATTTT.

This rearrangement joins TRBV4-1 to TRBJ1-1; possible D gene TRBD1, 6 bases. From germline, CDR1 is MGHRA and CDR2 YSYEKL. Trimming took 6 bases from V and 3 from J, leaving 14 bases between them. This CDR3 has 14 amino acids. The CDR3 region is CASRESGVDTEAFF. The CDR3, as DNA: TGCGCCAGCAGAGAGTCAGGGGTTGACACTGAAGCTTTCTTT.

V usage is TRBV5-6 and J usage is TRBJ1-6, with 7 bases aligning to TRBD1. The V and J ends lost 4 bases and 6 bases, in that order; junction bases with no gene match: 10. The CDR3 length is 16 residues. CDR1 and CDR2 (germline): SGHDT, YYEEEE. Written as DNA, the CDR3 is TGTGCCAGCAGCATTGGACAGGTCGGGAGTAATTCACCCCTCCACTTT. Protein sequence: CASSIGQVGSNSPLHF.

The CDR3 nucleotides read TGTGCCAGCAGTACCAGGCAGGGGGGGCACTACGAGCAGTACTTC. It encodes CASSTRQGGHYEQYF. This rearrangement joins TRBV5-7 to TRBJ2-7; D is tentatively TRBD1 or TRBD2 (7 bases each). TRBV5-7 carries the ORF label, with uncertain function. The CDR3 sequence is 15 residues long. The V end was cut by 5 bases, the J end by 3 bases, with 18 bases between.

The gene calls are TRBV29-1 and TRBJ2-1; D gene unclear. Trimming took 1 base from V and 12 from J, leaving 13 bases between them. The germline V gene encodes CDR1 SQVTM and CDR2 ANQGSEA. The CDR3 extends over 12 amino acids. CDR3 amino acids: CSVEGSPKGQFF. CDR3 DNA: TGCAGCGTTGAAGGGTCCCCGAAAGGGCAGTTCTTC.

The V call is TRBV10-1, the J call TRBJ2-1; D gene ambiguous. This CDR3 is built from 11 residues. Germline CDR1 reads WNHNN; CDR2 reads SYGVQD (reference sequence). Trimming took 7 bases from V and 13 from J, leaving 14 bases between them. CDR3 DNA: TGCGCCAGCAAGTTGTTTTGGAAACAGTTCTTC. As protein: CASKLFWKQFF.

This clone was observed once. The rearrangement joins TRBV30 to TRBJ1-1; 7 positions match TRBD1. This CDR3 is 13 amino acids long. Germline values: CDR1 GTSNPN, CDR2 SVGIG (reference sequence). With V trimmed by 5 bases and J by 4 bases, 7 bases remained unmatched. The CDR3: CAWAGGLGTEAFF. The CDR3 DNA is TGTGCCTGGGCAGGGGGTTTGGGCACTGAAGCTTTCTTT.

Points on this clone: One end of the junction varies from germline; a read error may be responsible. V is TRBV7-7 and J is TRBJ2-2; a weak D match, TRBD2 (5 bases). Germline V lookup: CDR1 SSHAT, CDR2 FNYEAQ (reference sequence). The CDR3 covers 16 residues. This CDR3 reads CASSLEPGTTTGELFF. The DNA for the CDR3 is TGTGCTAGCAGCTTAGAACCGGGAACCACCACCGGGGAGCTGTTTTTT. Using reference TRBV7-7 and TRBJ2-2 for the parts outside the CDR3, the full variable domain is GAGVSQSPRYKVTKRGQDVTLRCDPISSHATLYWYQQALGQGPEFLTYFNYEAQPDKSGLPSDRFSAERPEGSISTLTIQRTEQRDSAMYRCASSLEPGTTTGELFFGEGSRLTVL.

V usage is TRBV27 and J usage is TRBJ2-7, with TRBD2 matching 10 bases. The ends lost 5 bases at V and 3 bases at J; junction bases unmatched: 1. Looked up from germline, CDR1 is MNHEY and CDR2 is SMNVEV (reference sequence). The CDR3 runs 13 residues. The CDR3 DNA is TGTGCCAGCAGTAGGACTAGCGGCTACGAGCAGTACTTC. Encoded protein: CASSRTSGYEQYF.

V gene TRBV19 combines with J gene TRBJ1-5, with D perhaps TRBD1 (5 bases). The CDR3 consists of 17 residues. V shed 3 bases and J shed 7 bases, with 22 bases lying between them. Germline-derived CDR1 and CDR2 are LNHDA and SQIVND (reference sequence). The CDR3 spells CASSITPSWTTLQPQHF. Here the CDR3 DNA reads TGTGCCAGTAGTATTACCCCTTCGTGGACAACTCTGCAGCCCCAGCATTTT.

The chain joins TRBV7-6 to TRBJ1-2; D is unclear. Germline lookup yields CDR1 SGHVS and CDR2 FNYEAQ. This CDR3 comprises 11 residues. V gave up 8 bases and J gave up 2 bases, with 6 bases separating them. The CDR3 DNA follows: TGTGCCAGCCGGGGAAACTATGGCTACACCTTC. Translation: CASRGNYGYTF. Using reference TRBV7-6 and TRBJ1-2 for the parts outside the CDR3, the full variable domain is GAGVSQSPRYKVTKRGQDVALRCDPISGHVSLYWYRQALGQGPEFLTYFNYEAQQDKSGLPNDRFSAERPEGSISTLTIQRTEQRDSAMYRCASRGNYGYTFGSGTRLTVV.

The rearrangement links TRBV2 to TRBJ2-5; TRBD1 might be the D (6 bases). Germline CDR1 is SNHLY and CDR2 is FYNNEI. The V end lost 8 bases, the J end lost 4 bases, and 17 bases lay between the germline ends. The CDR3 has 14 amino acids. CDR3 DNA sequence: TGTGCCAGCCGCCGGACAGTAGGGAGAGAGACCCAGTACTTC. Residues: CASRRTVGRETQYF.

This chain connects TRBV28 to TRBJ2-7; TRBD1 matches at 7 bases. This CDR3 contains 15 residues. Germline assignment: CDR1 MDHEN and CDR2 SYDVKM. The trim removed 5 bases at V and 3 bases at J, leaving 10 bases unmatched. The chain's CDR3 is CASSKDRERGYEQYF. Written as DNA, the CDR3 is TGTGCCAGCAGTAAAGACAGGGAAAGAGGCTACGAGCAGTACTTC.

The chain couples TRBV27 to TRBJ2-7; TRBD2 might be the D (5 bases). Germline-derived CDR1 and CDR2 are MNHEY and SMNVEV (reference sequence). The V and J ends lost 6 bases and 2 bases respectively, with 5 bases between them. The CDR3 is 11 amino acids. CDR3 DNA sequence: TGTGCCAGCAGCGGGACCTACGAGCAGTACTTC. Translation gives CASSGTYEQYF.

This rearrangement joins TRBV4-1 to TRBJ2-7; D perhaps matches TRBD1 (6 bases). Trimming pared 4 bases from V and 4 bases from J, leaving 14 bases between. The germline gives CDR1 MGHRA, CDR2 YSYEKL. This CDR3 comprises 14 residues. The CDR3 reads CASSLRDRMYEQYF. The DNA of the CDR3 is TGCGCCAGCAGCCTCCGCGACAGGATGTACGAGCAGTACTTC.